This T cell receptor (beta chain) was captured in a study of blood T cell repertoires in COVID-19. This CDR3 is built from 16 residues. V dropped 0 bases and J dropped 0 bases, with 12 bases sitting between them. The germline V gene encodes CDR1 LGHNA and CDR2 YSLEER. As processed by the authors: Amplification with reference gene primers provided the estimates of nucleated cell counts. Assay used: immunoSEQ multiplex PCR; TCRdb lists only in-frame clones, some missing. The V and J calls and clone size are taken from that table; D and trimming were inferred from the DNA. The data show 200,000 to 250,000 clones, with under 85% seen just once and 1.3% held by the top ten.

This chain links TRBV4-3 with TRBJ2-7; possibly TRBD1 for D (6 bases). Sequenced material: peripheral blood. This clonotype was sampled from a woman in her 30s with COVID-19, enrolled during active disease. DNA for the CDR3: TGCGCCAGCAGCCAAGATCTCTCGGACAGCTCCTACGAGCAGTACTTC. Its protein is CASSQDLSDSSYEQYF.